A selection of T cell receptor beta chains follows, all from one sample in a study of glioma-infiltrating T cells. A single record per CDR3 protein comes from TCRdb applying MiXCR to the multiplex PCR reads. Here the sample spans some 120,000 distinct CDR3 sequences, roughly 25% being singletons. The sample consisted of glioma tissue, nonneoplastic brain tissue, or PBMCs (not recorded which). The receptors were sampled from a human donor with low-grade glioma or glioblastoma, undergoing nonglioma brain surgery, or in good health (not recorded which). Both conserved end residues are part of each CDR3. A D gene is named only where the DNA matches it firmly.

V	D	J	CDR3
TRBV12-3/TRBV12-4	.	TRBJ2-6	CASSLALGGANVLTF
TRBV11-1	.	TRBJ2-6	CASSLERGANVLTF
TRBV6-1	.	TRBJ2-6	CASRMGSGANVLTF
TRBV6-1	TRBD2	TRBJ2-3	CATPSGRERASTDTQYF
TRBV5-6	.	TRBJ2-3	CASRYLGDTQYF
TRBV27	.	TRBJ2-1	CASSLGGFFSYNEQFF
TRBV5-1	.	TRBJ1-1	CASSLEAGLNTEAFF
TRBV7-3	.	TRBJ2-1	CASSLGPANEQFF
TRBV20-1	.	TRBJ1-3	CSAFHGDNSENTIYF
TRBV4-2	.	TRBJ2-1	CASSQAWDNEQFF
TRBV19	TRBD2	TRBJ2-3	CASSPQARLAGGPGTQYF
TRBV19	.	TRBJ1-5	CASSSHSGEGQPKHF
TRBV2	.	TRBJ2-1	CASSAQPSSYNEQFF
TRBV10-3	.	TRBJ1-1	CAMLGAAGTEAFF
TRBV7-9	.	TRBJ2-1	CASSLDHNEQLF
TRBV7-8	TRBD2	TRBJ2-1	CASSPSGLAGEQFF
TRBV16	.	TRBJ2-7	CASSQSGREQYF
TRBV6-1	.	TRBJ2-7	CASSSTYEQYF
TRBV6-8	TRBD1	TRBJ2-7	CASGRHDRGTYEQYF